This paragraph reports one TCR beta chain. The data were obtained in a study of shared clonotypes between healthy human individuals. TCRdb's table, derived via immunoSEQ multiplex PCR, lists solely in-frame clones and lacks some. The sample has about 380,000 clones, approximately 97% seen once; the top ten hold 0.32%. Trimming pared 3 bases from V and 2 bases from J, leaving 20 bases between. This CDR3 contains 17 residues. Germline V CDR1 and CDR2: SGDLS, YYNGEE. The TCR sequence derives from a man in his thirties or forties in good health. This chain uses TRBV9 with TRBJ2-5; possibly TRBD2 for D (6 bases). Material for sequencing was memory CD8+ T cells sorted from blood. Subset: CD45RO+ cells pooled with CCR7-negative TemRA cells. The CDR3 loop reads CASSGTSWRDSQETQYF. Here the CDR3 DNA reads TGTGCCAGCAGCGGTACCTCTTGGCGGGACTCTCAAGAGACCCAGTACTTC.